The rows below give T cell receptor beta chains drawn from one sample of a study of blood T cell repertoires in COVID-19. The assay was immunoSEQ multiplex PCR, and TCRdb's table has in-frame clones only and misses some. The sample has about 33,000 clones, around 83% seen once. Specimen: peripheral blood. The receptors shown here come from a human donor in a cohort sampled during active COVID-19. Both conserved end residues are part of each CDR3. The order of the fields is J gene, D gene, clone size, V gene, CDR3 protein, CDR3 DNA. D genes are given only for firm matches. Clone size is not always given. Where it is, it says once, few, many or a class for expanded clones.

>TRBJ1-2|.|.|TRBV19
CASSILGPEVYYGYTF
TGTGCCAGTAGTATTCTAGGCCCGGAGGTTTACTATGGCTACACCTTC
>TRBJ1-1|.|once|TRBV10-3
CAISETQENTEAFF
TGTGCCATCAGTGAGACGCAGGAGAACACTGAAGCTTTCTTT
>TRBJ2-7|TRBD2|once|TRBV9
CASSPRELAGGLVGYEQYF
TGTGCCAGCAGCCCCCGGGAGCTGGCGGGGGGGCTTGTAGGCTACGAGCAGTACTTC
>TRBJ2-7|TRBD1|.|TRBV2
CASSGTTGVKQYF
TGTGCCAGCAGCGGCACGACAGGGGTAAAGCAGTACTTC
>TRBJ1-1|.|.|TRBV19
CASVGLNTEAFF
TGTGCCAGTGTCGGGTTGAACACTGAAGCTTTCTTT
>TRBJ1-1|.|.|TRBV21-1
CASSKVTGRNGGTEAFF
TGTGCCAGCAGCAAAGTTACAGGGAGAAATGGAGGCACTGAAGCTTTCTTT
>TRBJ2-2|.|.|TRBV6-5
CASSYTRRQVTGELFF
TGTGCCAGCAGTTACACACGACGGCAGGTCACCGGGGAGCTGTTTTTT
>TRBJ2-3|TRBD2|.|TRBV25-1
CASSDLPGLAALDTQYF
TGTGCCAGCAGTGATCTCCCGGGACTAGCGGCCTTGGATACGCAGTATTTT
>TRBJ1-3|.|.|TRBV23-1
CASSGQDFPGGNTIYF
TGCGCCAGCAGTGGGCAGGACTTCCCGGGAGGAAACACCATATATTTT
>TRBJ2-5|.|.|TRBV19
CASRPPGGGYGETQYF
TGTGCCAGTAGACCACCCGGGGGAGGATACGGGGAGACCCAGTACTTC
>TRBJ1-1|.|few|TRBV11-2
CASSLAGKNTEAFF
TGTGCCAGCAGCTTAGCCGGGAAGAACACTGAAGCTTTCTTT
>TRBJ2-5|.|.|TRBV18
CASSPREKETQYF
TGTGCCAGCTCCCCGAGAGAGAAAGAGACCCAGTACTTC